These 7 T cell receptor beta chains came from one sample sequenced in a study of cytotoxic CD8 clonotypes in ibrutinib-treated CLL. Only in-frame clones appear in the TCRdb table, and some are missing; sequencing was by immunoSEQ multiplex PCR. In the table there are about 120,000 clones, more than 55% of which are singletons. The sequenced sample was PBMCs, obtained after 24 months of ibrutinib treatment. The receptors here all came from a human donor with chronic lymphocytic leukemia.

This clone is medium-sized in the sample. The chain joins TRBV19 to TRBJ1-2; no reliable D call. This CDR3 is 12 amino acids long. The germline gives CDR1 LNHDA, CDR2 SQIVND (reference sequence). With 6 bases removed from V and 8 bases from J, the gap between germline ends came to 13 bases. This chain's CDR3 is CASRSPGGGYTF. CDR3 sequence (DNA): TGTGCCAGTAGATCCCCCGGCGGCGGCTACACCTTC.

The chain carries TRBV7-8 and TRBJ2-3, with TRBD2 matching 10 bases. The V gene end was trimmed by 4 bases and the J gene end by 0 bases; junction bases not matched to a gene: 7. The length of the CDR3 is 17 residues. Germline CDR1 is SGHVS and CDR2 is FQNEAQ. CDR3 sequence reads: CASSSSGGAQSTDTQYF. DNA for the CDR3: TGTGCCAGCAGCTCGAGCGGGGGGGCCCAAAGCACAGATACGCAGTATTTT.

This clone was detected once. The gene calls are TRBV6-5 and TRBJ1-4; 9 bases align to TRBD1. CDR1 is MNHEY and CDR2 is SVGAGI in the germline V gene. The CDR3 runs 14 residues. The V and J ends lost 4 bases and 10 bases, in that order; junction bases with no gene match: 7. In DNA form, the CDR3 reads TGTGCCAGCAGTTTAGGGACAGGGAAGGGAAAACTGTTTTTT. Encoded protein: CASSLGTGKGKLFF.

J is TRBJ2-7 and V is TRBV6-5, with D perhaps TRBD1 (5 bases). V lost 0 bases, J lost 2 bases, and 11 bases lay in between. CDR3 length: 15 residues. In germline, CDR1 is MNHEY, CDR2 SVGAGI. Written as DNA, the CDR3 is TGTGCCAGCAGTTACTCCGCCCAGGGCCCCTACGAGCAGTACTTC. Its translation: CASSYSAQGPYEQYF.

The table lists this clone with a few counts. This chain uses TRBV7-2 with TRBJ2-2; D is ambiguous. Germline CDR1 is SGHTA and CDR2 is FQGNSA. CDR3 length: 15 residues. Trimming removed 5 bases at V and 4 bases at J, with 14 bases between. The CDR3 is CASSRDVVTTGELFF. CDR3 bases: TGTGCCAGCAGCCGCGACGTCGTGACCACCGGGGAGCTGTTTTTT.

This clone came up a few times. This chain uses TRBV29-1 with TRBJ1-6, with D hard to call. In germline, CDR1 is SQVTM, CDR2 ANQGSEA. V lost 6 bases, J lost 0 bases, and 6 bases lay in between. The CDR3 runs to 13 residues. The CDR3, as DNA: TGCAGCGTGAGAGCCTCCTATAATTCACCCCTCCACTTT. Its protein product is CSVRASYNSPLHF.

This clone was detected only once. This rearrangement joins TRBV7-2 to TRBJ2-1, with D possibly TRBD2 on 5 matching bases. Between the trimmed V and J ends, which lost 5 bases and 5 bases, there was a span of 13 bases. From germline, CDR1 is SGHTA and CDR2 FQGNSA. This CDR3 is 14 amino acids long. This CDR3 is CASSVLANNNEQFF. CDR3 bases: TGTGCCAGCAGCGTCCTAGCTAACAACAATGAGCAGTTCTTC.